This T cell receptor (beta chain) is from a study of T cell changes during pregnancy in multiple sclerosis. Here immunoSEQ multiplex PCR was the method, and the copy in TCRdb shows in-frame clones only, minus some. The data show tens of thousands of clones, roughly 92% seen once. Trimming removed 3 bases at V and 4 bases at J, with 9 bases between. This CDR3 spans 14 amino acids. The germline V gene encodes CDR1 LGHNT and CDR2 FRNRAP. The source material was CD8+ T cells from peripheral blood mononuclear cells, sampled in the third trimester of pregnancy. This sequence was found in a female donor in good health, enrolled as a control in a pregnancy study. This chain connects TRBV12-5 to TRBJ2-2; possibly TRBD2 for D (5 bases). CDR3 protein: CASGLLGGTGELFF. The DNA for the CDR3 is TGTGCTAGTGGTTTACTAGGAGGCACCGGGGAGCTGTTTTTT.